The next 14 T cell receptor beta chains were all read from a single sample in a study of blood T cell repertoires in COVID-19 (TCRdb year 2020). Libraries came from the immunoSEQ multiplex PCR assay. TCRdb provides this immuneACCESS table in a form limited to in-frame rearrangements. Some clones are lacking; in checked studies, under half of them reflect an unresolved V gene, and why the rest are absent is not known. This sample is represented by 70,000 to 85,000 clones; more than 75% of them were singletons. About 2.1% of the sample is held by the ten biggest clonotypes. Sequenced material: peripheral blood. These receptors were obtained from a woman aged 60 to 75 with acute or convalescent COVID-19.

This chain connects TRBV2 to TRBJ1-4; 7 nucleotides line up with TRBD1. J gave up 7 bases and V 3 bases, and 5 bases lay outside the gene matches. The CDR3 runs 14 residues. The germline V gene has CDR1 SNHLY and CDR2 FYNNEI. CDR3 DNA: TGTGCCAGCAGTGATGAACAGGGGAGTGAAAAACTGTTTTTT. It is translated as CASSDEQGSEKLFF.

The chain couples TRBV7-2 to TRBJ1-2; TRBD1 is a possible D gene (6 bases). CDR1 and CDR2 from the germline V gene are SGHTA and FQGNSA. The CDR3 contains 15 residues. The germline V and J ends were trimmed by 5 bases and 4 bases, with 17 bases remaining between them. The CDR3 loop is CASSIGQPGRYGYTF. CDR3 in DNA: TGTGCCAGCAGCATCGGACAGCCTGGCCGCTATGGCTACACCTTC.

This chain connects TRBV28 to TRBJ2-3; D possibly corresponds to TRBD2 (5 bases). CDR3 length: 17 amino acids. Trimming stripped 0 bases from V and 0 bases from J, with 13 bases between. The germline V gene encodes CDR1 MDHEN and CDR2 SYDVKM. The CDR3 coding sequence is TGTGCCAGCAGTTTATGGGGATCGAGGGCTAGCACAGATACGCAGTATTTT. It encodes CASSLWGSRASTDTQYF.

This clone was detected only a few times. This chain joins TRBV4-2 and TRBJ1-5, with D maybe TRBD1 (5 bases). CDR1 is LGHNA, CDR2 YNFKEQ, per germline. The CDR3 is 14 amino acids. Trimming cost V 5 bases and J 4 bases, with 12 bases left between them. The CDR3 sequence is CASSIAGSNQPQHF. As DNA, the CDR3 is TGTGCCAGCAGCATCGCAGGGTCAAATCAGCCCCAGCATTTT.

The chain couples TRBV7-6 to TRBJ2-7; possible D gene TRBD1, 5 bases. CDR3 size: 13 residues. Germline lookup yields CDR1 SGHVS and CDR2 FNYEAQ. Trimming removed 1 base from V and 2 bases from J, with 6 bases in between. The CDR3 sequence is CASSLEGTYEQYF. DNA for the CDR3: TGTGCCAGCAGCTTAGAGGGGACCTACGAGCAGTACTTC.

The V call is TRBV21-1, the J call TRBJ2-1; TRBD1 is taken as the D call from the table, unchecked against the DNA. TRBV21-1 is annotated as a pseudogene. CDR3 size: 16 residues. The CDR3 region is CASSTGGARIGDEQFF. CDR3 DNA: TGTGCCAGCAGCACAGGGGGCGCGAGGATCGGGGATGAGCAGTTCTTC.

V is TRBV11-1 and J is TRBJ1-1; possibly TRBD1 for D (5 bases). The CDR3 loop spans 13 amino acids. Germline V CDR1 and CDR2: SGHAT, FQDESV (reference sequence). V was shortened by 2 bases and J by 10 bases, with 14 bases between the two germline ends. CDR3 in amino acids: CASSLSISGGAFF. In nucleotides, the CDR3 is TGTGCCAGCAGCTTATCGATCTCGGGGGGAGCTTTCTTT. Together with reference TRBV11-1 and TRBJ1-1, the CDR3 gives the full variable domain: EAEVAQSPRYKITEKSQAVAFWCDPISGHATLYWYRQILGQGPELLVQFQDESVVDDSQLPKDRFSAERLKGVDSTLKIQPAELGDSAMYLCASSLSISGGAFFGQGTRLTVV.

This clone was detected once. V is TRBV5-6 and J is TRBJ2-7, with D maybe TRBD2 (7 bases). Trimming took 0 bases from V and 6 from J, leaving 16 bases between them. The germline V gene encodes CDR1 SGHDT and CDR2 YYEEEE. The CDR3 has 15 amino acids. Written as DNA, the CDR3 is TGTGCCAGCAGCTTGGAAACAAGGGGGGGTGGCGAGCAGTACTTC. Translation: CASSLETRGGGEQYF.

The rearrangement joins TRBV11-3 to TRBJ1-1; D is ambiguous. V shed 0 bases and J shed 4 bases, with 6 bases lying between them. Germline CDR1 is SGHNT and CDR2 is YENEEA. The CDR3 is 13 amino acids. The DNA for the CDR3 is TGTGCCAGCAGCTTAGAGGGGAGCACTGAAGCTTTCTTT. This codes for CASSLEGSTEAFF.

Details on this clone: Compared with germline, one end of the junction differs, possibly owing to a read error. The V call is TRBV5-4, the J call TRBJ2-2, with 7 nucleotides matching TRBD1. This CDR3 is 14 amino acids long. In germline, CDR1 is SGHNT, CDR2 YYREEE (reference sequence). This chain's CDR3 is CASSRGQNAGELFF. The CDR3 DNA reads as TGTGCCAGCAGCCGGGGACAGAACGCCGGGGAGCTGTTTTTT. Full variable domain (remainder filled in from reference TRBV5-4 and TRBJ2-2): ETGVTQSPTHLIKTRGQQVTLRCSSQSGHNTVSWYQQALGQGPQFIFQYYREEENGRGNFPPRFSGLQFPNYSSELNVNALELDDSALYLCASSRGQNAGELFFGEGSRLTVL.

The J gene is TRBJ1-1, the V gene TRBV7-9; tentative D call: TRBD1 (6 bases). The germline CDR1 and CDR2 sequences are SEHNR and FQNEAQ (reference sequence). The CDR3 is made up of 15 amino acids. V was trimmed by 9 bases and J by 5 bases, leaving 22 bases between them. The CDR3 sequence is CASQGSEMEMTEAFF. The CDR3 DNA follows: TGTGCCAGTCAGGGGTCGGAGATGGAAATGACTGAAGCTTTCTTT.

V is TRBV7-2 and J is TRBJ1-2; D possibly corresponds to TRBD1 (5 bases). Germline lookup yields CDR1 SGHTA and CDR2 FQGNSA. V was clipped by 5 bases and J by 6 bases, with 7 bases between them. The CDR3 runs to 11 residues. In nucleotides, the CDR3 is TGTGCCAGCAGCCCCAGGGATGGCTACACCTTC. This encodes CASSPRDGYTF.

V is TRBV27 and J is TRBJ1-1; TRBD1 matches 7 bases. J lost 5 bases, V lost 2 bases, and 17 bases had no gene match. This CDR3 contains 18 residues. The germline V gene encodes CDR1 MNHEY and CDR2 SMNVEV (reference sequence). CDR3 DNA: TGTGCCAGCAGTTTAATACCCCCGACAGGGACGGGTCGAACTGAAGCTTTCTTT. As protein: CASSLIPPTGTGRTEAFF.

This rearrangement joins TRBV9 to TRBJ2-2, with D maybe TRBD2 (6 bases). The CDR3 spans 14 residues. Trimming removed 0 bases at V and 7 bases at J, with 10 bases between. Germline values: CDR1 SGDLS, CDR2 YYNGEE. The CDR3 sequence is CASSVGGESGELFF. Written as DNA, the CDR3 is TGTGCCAGCAGCGTAGGGGGGGAGAGCGGGGAGCTGTTTTTT.